Listed here are 8 T cell receptor beta chains from one sample, sequenced in a study of blood T cell repertoires in acute mononucleosis (dated by TCRdb to 2018 to 2020). Sample time point, as interpreted from the label and publication: acute infectious mononucleosis, at clinical presentation within 2 weeks of symptom onset (visit 1). What the research found in general, with its limitations: Both chains appeared to be involved in GLC-BM selection, with public TCRbeta motifs on BV14-BJ2 and BV20-BJ1 being observed alongside a TCRalpha motif on AV5-AJ31.

Library method: the immunoSEQ multiplex PCR assay. The table was pulled from immuneACCESS by TCRdb, which kept in-frame rearrangements only. Such tables lose some clones; where checked, under half of the loss comes from unresolved V genes, and the rest has no known cause. The sample contains about 1,300 clones, about 25% of them found a single time. The ten biggest clones cover around 53% of the sample. The material was EBV GLC epitope tetramer+ CD8+ T cells sorted from PBMCs, obtained during acute infectious mononucleosis. Taken with the paper, the label for cell subset or site translates to: CD8 T cells binding tetramer with EBV BMLF1 280-288 peptide (GLC-BM). These receptors were obtained from a woman between 18 and 29 years old with infectious mononucleosis caused by EBV.

About this clone: With only one base between it and a far larger clone, this is likely a read error. The CDR3 region is CASSWRENNEQLF. The CDR3 region has the DNA TGTGCCAGCAGCTGGCGGGAGAACAATGAGCAGCTCTTC. The V call is TRBV6-5, the J call TRBJ2-1; 7 positions match TRBD2. The CDR3 extends over 13 amino acids. Per the germline V gene, CDR1 is MNHEY and CDR2 is SVGAGI.

Comment on this clone: A read error likely explains this, since a far larger clone differs by one base. The gene calls are TRBV9 and TRBJ2-1; 8 bases are shared with TRBD2. This CDR3 has 13 residues. Trimming cost V 0 bases and J 9 bases; bases outside gene matches: 2. Germline loops: CDR1 SGDLS, CDR2 YYNGEE. The CDR3 here is CASSVAGGGEQFF. Written as DNA, the CDR3 is TGTGCCAGCAGCGTAGCCGGGGGGGGTGAGCAGTTCTTC.

Of note for this clone: The junction and the germline gene differ at one end; a read error may be behind it. The chain combines TRBV9 with TRBJ2-1; D is unresolved. This CDR3 is built from 13 residues. The germline CDR1 and CDR2 sequences are SGDLS and YYNGEE. The CDR3, as DNA: TGTGCCAGCATCGTAGCATGTGGGGATGAGCAGTTCTTC. Amino acid sequence: CASIVACGDEQFF. Filled out from reference TRBV9 and TRBJ2-1, the complete variable domain reads DSGVTQTPKHLITATGQRVTLRCSPRSGDLSVYWYQQSLDQGLQFLIQYYNGEERAKGNILERFSAQQFPDLHSELNLSSLELGDSALYFCASIVACGDEQFFGPGTRLTVL.

This clone occurred many times. The gene calls are TRBV23-1 and TRBJ2-7, with 13 bases identical to TRBD2. TRBV23-1 is treated as an ORF (open reading frame) with a function not yet certain. CDR3 size: 17 residues. The J segment lost 3 bases and the V segment lost 6 bases, leaving 11 bases of the junction unmatched. Here the CDR3 DNA reads TGCGCCAGCAGGTCGACGCGGACTAGCGGGAGTATCTACGAGCAGTACTTC. Its translation: CASRSTRTSGSIYEQYF.

As concerns this clone: One end of the junction is discordant with germline, which a read error may explain. This sequence joins TRBV6-5 and TRBJ2-4; D may match TRBD1 or TRBD2 (5 bases each). The CDR3 totals 15 residues. The germline V gene has CDR1 MNHEY and CDR2 SVGAGI. CDR3 amino acids: CASIYSGLGADTQYF. CDR3 DNA sequence: TGTGCCAGCATTTACTCGGGGCTAGGCGCAGATACGCAGTACTTC.

This clone has a count of ten or more. This likely came from a read error, as a far larger clone is one base away. Additional DNA sequences in this sample encode the identical CDR3. The V call is TRBV14, the J call TRBJ2-4, with TRBD2 as a possible D gene (5 bases). The CDR3 runs to 13 residues. Germline V CDR1 and CDR2: SGHDN, FVKESK. The V end was cut by 3 bases, the J end by 9 bases, with 12 bases between. CDR3 in DNA: TGTGCCAGCAGCCAGTCTCCCCGGGGCATTCAGTACTTC. It specifies CASSQSPRGIQYF.

This clone has a count of ten or more. The rearrangement links TRBV7-9 to TRBJ2-3; TRBD2 aligns across 11 bases. There are 15 residues in the CDR3. Trimming cost V 5 bases and J 5 bases; bases outside gene matches: 6. CDR1 is SEHNR, CDR2 FQNEAQ, per germline (reference sequence). Here the CDR3 reads CASSELAGVGDTQYF. CDR3 sequence (DNA): TGTGCCAGCAGCGAACTAGCGGGAGTGGGAGATACGCAGTATTTT.

The chain employs TRBV29-1 and TRBJ1-4; TRBD1 agrees at 12 bases. Germline trimming cut 6 bases from V and 9 bases from J; bases unmatched to any gene: 11. There are 15 residues in the CDR3. CDR1 and CDR2 from the germline V gene are SQVTM and ANQGSEA. CDR3 nucleotide sequence: TGCAGCGTCGGGACAGGGGGCACTAATGAAAAAAAACTGTTTTTT. It specifies CSVGTGGTNEKKLFF. The variable domain in full, with the rest retrieved from reference TRBV29-1 and TRBJ1-4, is SAVISQKPSRDICQRGTSLTIQCQVDSQVTMMFWYRQQPGQSLTLIATANQGSEATYESGFVIDKFPISRPNLTFSTLTVSNMSPEDSSIYLCSVGTGGTNEKKLFFGSGTQLSVL.